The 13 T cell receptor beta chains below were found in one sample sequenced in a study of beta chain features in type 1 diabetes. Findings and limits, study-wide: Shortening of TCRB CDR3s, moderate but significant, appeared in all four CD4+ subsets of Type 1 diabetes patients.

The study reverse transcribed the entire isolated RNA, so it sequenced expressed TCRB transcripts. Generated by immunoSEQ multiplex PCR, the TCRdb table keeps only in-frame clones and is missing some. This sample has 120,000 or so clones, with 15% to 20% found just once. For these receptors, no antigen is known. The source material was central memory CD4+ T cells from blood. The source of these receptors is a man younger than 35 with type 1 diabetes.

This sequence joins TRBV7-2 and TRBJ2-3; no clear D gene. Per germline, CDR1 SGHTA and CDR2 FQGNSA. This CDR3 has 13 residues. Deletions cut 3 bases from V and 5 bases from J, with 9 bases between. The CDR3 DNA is TGTGCCAGCAGCTTTGGTCCCGAAGATACGCAGTATTTT. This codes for CASSFGPEDTQYF.

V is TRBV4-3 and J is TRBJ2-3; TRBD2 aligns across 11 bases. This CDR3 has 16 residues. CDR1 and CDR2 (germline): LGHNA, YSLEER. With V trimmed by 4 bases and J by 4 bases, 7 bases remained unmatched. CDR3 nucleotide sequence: TGCGCCAGCAGCCGAATGACTAGCGGGGAGGCAGATACGCAGTATTTT. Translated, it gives CASSRMTSGEADTQYF.

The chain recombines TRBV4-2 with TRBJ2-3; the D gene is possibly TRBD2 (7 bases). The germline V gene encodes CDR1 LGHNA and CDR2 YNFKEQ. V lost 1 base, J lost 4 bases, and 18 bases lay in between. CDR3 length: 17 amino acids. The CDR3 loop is CASSQGSPRGAADTQYF. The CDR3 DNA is TGTGCCAGCAGCCAAGGTAGCCCCCGGGGGGCTGCAGATACGCAGTATTTT.

CDR3 DNA: TGTGCCAGCCGCCCGGGGGGTCGGAACACCGGGGAGCTGTTTTTT. It codes for CASRPGGRNTGELFF. This chain joins TRBV11-1 and TRBJ2-2; 7 bases fit TRBD2. In germline, CDR1 is SGHAT, CDR2 FQDESV (reference sequence). The CDR3 sequence is 15 residues long. After removal of 8 bases from V and 1 base from J, the junction contained 7 bases not matched to a gene.

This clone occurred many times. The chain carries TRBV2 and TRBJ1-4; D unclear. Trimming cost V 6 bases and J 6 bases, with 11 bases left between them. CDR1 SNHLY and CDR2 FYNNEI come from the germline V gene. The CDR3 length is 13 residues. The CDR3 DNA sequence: TGTGCCAGCAGCTTATACGGATATGAAAAACTGTTTTTT. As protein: CASSLYGYEKLFF.

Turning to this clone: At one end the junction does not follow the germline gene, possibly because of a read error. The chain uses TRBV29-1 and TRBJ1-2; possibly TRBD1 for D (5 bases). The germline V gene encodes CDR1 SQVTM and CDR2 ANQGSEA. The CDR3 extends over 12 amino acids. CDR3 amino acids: CNVESTGLGYTF. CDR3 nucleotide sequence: TGCAACGTTGAATCAACAGGTCTGGGCTACACCTTC.

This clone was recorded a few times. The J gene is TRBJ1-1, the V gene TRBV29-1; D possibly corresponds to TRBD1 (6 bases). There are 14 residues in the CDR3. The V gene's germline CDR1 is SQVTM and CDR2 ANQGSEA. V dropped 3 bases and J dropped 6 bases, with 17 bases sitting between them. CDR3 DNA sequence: TGCAGCGTTGACTTCTGGGGGCGAGGGTCTGAAGCTTTCTTT. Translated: CSVDFWGRGSEAFF.

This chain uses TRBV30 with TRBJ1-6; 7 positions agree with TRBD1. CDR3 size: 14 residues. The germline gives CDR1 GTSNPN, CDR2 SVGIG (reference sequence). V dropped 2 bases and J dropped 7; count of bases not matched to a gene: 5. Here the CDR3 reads CAWSRRGQNSPLHF. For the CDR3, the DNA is TGTGCCTGGAGTCGAAGGGGGCAGAATTCACCCCTCCACTTT. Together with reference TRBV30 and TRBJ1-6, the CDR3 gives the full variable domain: SQTIHQWPATLVQPVGSPLSLECTVEGTSNPNLYWYRQAAGRGLQLLFYSVGIGQISSEVPQNLSASRPQDRQFILSSKKLLLSDSGFYLCAWSRRGQNSPLHFGNGTRLTVT.

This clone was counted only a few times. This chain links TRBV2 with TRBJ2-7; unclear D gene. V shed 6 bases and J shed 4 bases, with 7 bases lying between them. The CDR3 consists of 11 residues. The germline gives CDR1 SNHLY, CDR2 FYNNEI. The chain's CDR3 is CASSLSYEQYF. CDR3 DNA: TGTGCCAGCAGCCTTTCTTACGAGCAGTACTTC.

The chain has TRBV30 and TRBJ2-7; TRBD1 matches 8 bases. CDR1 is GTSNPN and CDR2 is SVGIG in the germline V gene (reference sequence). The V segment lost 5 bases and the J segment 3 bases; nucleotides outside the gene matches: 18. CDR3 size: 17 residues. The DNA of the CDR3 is TGTGCCTGGGACTCCGGGGACAGGTGGCAGACCAGCTACGAGCAGTACTTC. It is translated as CAWDSGDRWQTSYEQYF.

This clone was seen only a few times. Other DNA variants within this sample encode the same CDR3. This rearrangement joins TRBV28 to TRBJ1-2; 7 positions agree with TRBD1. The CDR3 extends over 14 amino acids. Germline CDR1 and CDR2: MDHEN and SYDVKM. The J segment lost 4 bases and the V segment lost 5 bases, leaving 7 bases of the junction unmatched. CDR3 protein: CASSLTGQIYGYTF. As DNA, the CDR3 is TGTGCCAGCAGTCTGACAGGGCAGATCTATGGCTACACCTTC.

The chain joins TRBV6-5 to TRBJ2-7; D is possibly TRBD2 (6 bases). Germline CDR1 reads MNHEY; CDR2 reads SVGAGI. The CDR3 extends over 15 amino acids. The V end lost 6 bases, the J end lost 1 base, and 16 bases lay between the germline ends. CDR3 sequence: CASRPTGGTSYEQYF. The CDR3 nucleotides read TGTGCCAGCAGGCCGACCGGGGGAACGTCCTACGAGCAGTACTTC.

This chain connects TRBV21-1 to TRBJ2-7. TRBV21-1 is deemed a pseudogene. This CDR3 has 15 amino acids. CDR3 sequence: CASSKFQRGAYEQYF. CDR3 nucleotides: TGTGCCAGCAGCAAATTCCAAAGGGGGGCCTACGAGCAGTACTTC.